This T cell receptor (beta chain) was identified during a study of blood T cell repertoires in COVID-19. Study summary: Sites across the United States, Italy and Spain contributed samples from acute and convalescent COVID-19. PBMCs, B-cell-depleted T cells, or T cells provided the cDNA or gDNA that made up the material.

Per the original methods: Reference gene primers were amplified, and this amplification served to estimate nucleated cell counts. This table comes from immunoSEQ multiplex PCR, and its TCRdb copy is limited to in-frame clones, with some not included. The V and J calls and clone size were taken over from that table, and D and trimming were inferred from the DNA. The data contain over 100,000 clones, 88% of them singletons. The germline CDR1 and CDR2 sequences are SGHTS and YDEGEE. Between the trimmed V and J ends, which lost 2 bases and 8 bases, there was a span of 13 bases. The CDR3 is 13 amino acids.

Sequenced material: peripheral blood. The chain couples TRBV5-8 to TRBJ1-2, with D perhaps matching TRBD1 (5 bases). This TCR came from a man aged 45 to 65 with acute or convalescent COVID-19. This CDR3 reads CASSFGTPVGYTF. Written as DNA, the CDR3 is TGTGCCAGCAGCTTCGGGACTCCGGTCGGCTACACCTTC.